This paragraph reports one T cell receptor (beta chain). Its antigen is unidentified. The data are from a study of vaccination and CD4 T cells after COVID-19. Sequenced with the Oncomine TCR Beta short-read assay was DNA taken from cultured CD4+ T cells. TCRdb recomputed calls from the PCR reads with MiXCR, one row per CDR3 protein. The sample carries roughly 20,000 distinct CDR3 sequences, about 80% recorded once. The treatment is: roughly 10-day PBMC culture with coronavirus spike peptide pools or control peptides (ViraFEST assay). Source: CD4+ T cells from blood, cultured in vitro, taken after SARS-CoV-2 vaccination. The receptor's source is a human donor who received a COVID-19 vaccine.

CDR3 sequence (DNA): TGTGCTAGTGGTTCTACTGGGATTATGGCCGGGGAGCTGTTTTTT. This encodes CASGSTGIMAGELFF. The chain links TRBV12-5 to TRBJ2-2; no clear D gene. Trimming stripped 4 bases from V and 6 bases from J, with 15 bases between. The CDR3 has 15 amino acids. Germline CDR1 is LGHNT and CDR2 is FRNRAP.